Each of the 32 T cell receptor beta chains below was sequenced from the same sample in a study of identical twins (dated by TCRdb to the mid-2010s). The library was produced with 5' RACE. The sequencer was an Illumina HiSeq 2000. TCRdb reworked the public reads: Q25 trimming with fastp, MiXCR clone assembly, productive beta chains retained. Under each unique CDR3 protein, matching rows form one entry showing the most common genes and DNA. The sample yields about 300,000 distinct CDR3 sequences; roughly an eighth were counted once. The ten largest clones add up to roughly 7.8% of the sample. The data also belong to a second study, concerning yellow fever vaccine responses in identical twins.

The sample taken for sequencing was CD8+ T cells sorted from blood. These receptors originate from a woman under 30 in good health.

This clonotype was found a few times. J is TRBJ2-3 and V is TRBV6-5; 7 bases align to TRBD2. The germline CDR1 and CDR2 sequences are MNHEY and SVGAGI. CDR3 length equals 17 residues. The V gene end was trimmed by 0 bases and the J gene end by 1 base; junction bases not matched to a gene: 7. The CDR3 DNA follows: TGTGCCAGCAGTTACTCGGAGGGAGGGCCTGGCACAGATACGCAGTATTTT. It is translated as CASSYSEGGPGTDTQYF.

The V gene is TRBV21-1, the J gene TRBJ1-2. TRBV21-1 is classified as a pseudogene. The CDR3 length is 14 residues. This chain's CDR3 is CASSKGPANYGYTF. As DNA, the CDR3 is TGTGCCAGCAGCAAAGGGCCAGCTAACTATGGCTACACCTTC.

This clonotype was seen a few times. The gene calls are TRBV29-1 and TRBJ2-2; D remains ambiguous. This CDR3 contains 13 residues. V dropped 2 bases and J dropped 3 bases, with 7 bases sitting between them. CDR1 is SQVTM, CDR2 ANQGSEA, per germline. CDR3 in amino acids: CSVERDDTGELFF. The CDR3 nucleotides read TGCAGCGTTGAAAGGGATGACACCGGGGAGCTGTTTTTT.

The V call is TRBV7-9, the J call TRBJ2-1; D call uncertain. CDR3 size: 14 residues. Looked up from germline, CDR1 is SEHNR and CDR2 is FQNEAQ (reference sequence). Trimming shortened V by 3 bases and J by 8 bases, and 14 bases separated the two germline ends. The chain's CDR3 is CASSFEDVMDEQFF. The CDR3 DNA reads TGTGCCAGCAGCTTTGAGGACGTAATGGATGAGCAGTTCTTC.

This clonotype was observed at least ten times. This chain uses TRBV5-1 with TRBJ2-5; tentatively, D is TRBD1 or TRBD2 (5 bases each). Germline-derived CDR1 and CDR2 are SGHRS and YFSETQ. CDR3 length equals 13 residues. The germline V and J ends were trimmed by 5 bases and 2 bases, with 10 bases remaining between them. The DNA of the CDR3 is TGCGCCAGCAGTACCGGGACGCAAGAGACCCAGTACTTC. Encoded protein: CASSTGTQETQYF.

The chain has TRBV27 and TRBJ2-1; 12 nucleotides match TRBD2. Germline CDR1 is MNHEY and CDR2 is SMNVEV (reference sequence). The CDR3 totals 14 residues. With V trimmed by 7 bases and J by 9 bases, 7 bases remained unmatched. This CDR3 is CASTSRLAGVEQFF. In DNA, the CDR3 is TGTGCCAGCACCTCGAGACTAGCGGGAGTTGAGCAGTTCTTC.

This clonotype showed up many times. This chain joins TRBV25-1 and TRBJ2-7; 7 bases match TRBD1. The germline V gene has CDR1 MGHDK and CDR2 SYGVNS. The CDR3 covers 14 residues. V was pared by 7 bases and J by 2 bases, with 8 bases of the junction left unmatched. The CDR3 sequence is CASMGWDSTYEQYV. In nucleotides, the CDR3 is TGTGCCAGCATGGGCTGGGACAGCACCTACGAGCAGTACGTC.

The table lists this clonotype with many counts. The chain carries TRBV4-1 and TRBJ2-2; 11 bases align to TRBD2. The CDR3 has 16 amino acids. Germline trimming cut 6 bases from V and 1 base from J; bases unmatched to any gene: 4. Germline V gene sequence: CDR1 MGHRA, CDR2 YSYEKL. CDR3 nucleotide sequence: TGCGCCAGCAGTGGTACTAGCGGGGGGAACACCGGGGAGCTGTTTTTT. Its translation: CASSGTSGGNTGELFF.

This clonotype appeared a few times. V usage is TRBV29-1 and J usage is TRBJ1-1; a weak D match, TRBD1 (5 bases). This CDR3 spans 11 amino acids. From germline, CDR1 is SQVTM and CDR2 ANQGSEA. Between the trimmed V and J ends, which lost 4 bases and 4 bases, there was a span of 7 bases. The CDR3 bases are TGCAGCGTTGTCGGGGGCACTGAAGCTTTCTTT. Translation gives CSVVGGTEAFF.

This clonotype was seen a handful of times. One junction end does not reproduce the germline sequence, and a read error may be involved. The chain is built from TRBV2 and TRBJ2-1; 10 bases are shared with TRBD2. CDR1 SNHLY and CDR2 FYNNEI come from the germline V gene. This CDR3 has 15 amino acids. CDR3 sequence: CASSEESGRGNEQFF. DNA of the CDR3: TGTGCCAGCAGCGAAGAAAGCGGGAGGGGCAATGAGCAGTTCTTC.

This chain uses TRBV2 with TRBJ2-5; 10 bases align to TRBD2. The CDR3 spans 17 residues. Losses at the gene ends were 6 bases for V and 4 bases for J; bases not matched to a gene: 14. CDR1 SNHLY and CDR2 FYNNEI come from the germline V gene. This chain's CDR3 is CASRMTVRSSGGETQYF. In DNA, the CDR3 is TGTGCCAGCAGGATGACAGTGCGTTCTAGCGGGGGAGAGACCCAGTACTTC. Full variable domain (rest looked up from reference TRBV2 and TRBJ2-5): EPEVTQTPSHQVTQMGQEVILRCVPISNHLYFYWYRQILGQKVEFLVSFYNNEISEKSEIFDDQFSVERPDGSNFTLKIRSTKLEDSAMYFCASRMTVRSSGGETQYFGPGTRLLVL.

This clonotype has just a few counts. V gene TRBV11-1 combines with J gene TRBJ2-5; the D gene is possibly TRBD2 (5 bases). This CDR3 contains 20 residues. Germline assignment: CDR1 SGHAT and CDR2 FQDESV (reference sequence). With 0 bases removed from V and 3 bases from J, the gap between germline ends came to 26 bases. CDR3: CASSLAGSQSLFWEKETQYF. The CDR3 region has the DNA TGTGCCAGCAGCTTAGCGGGCAGCCAATCACTCTTCTGGGAGAAAGAGACCCAGTACTTC.

This clonotype was seen more than once but under ten times. The chain combines TRBV20-1 with TRBJ2-5; D unresolved. V lost 6 bases and J lost 1, with 18 bases in between. This CDR3 comprises 15 residues. Per the germline V gene, CDR1 is DFQATT and CDR2 is SNEGSKA (reference sequence). The CDR3: CSAHHERSSQETQYF. The CDR3 DNA is TGCAGTGCCCACCATGAGCGCTCCAGCCAAGAGACCCAGTACTTC.

The genes are TRBV19 and TRBJ1-1, with 10 bases aligning to TRBD1. V shed 5 bases and J 2 bases; nucleotides not matched to a gene: 5. The CDR3 extends over 15 amino acids. Germline assignment: CDR1 LNHDA and CDR2 SQIVND (reference sequence). CDR3 bases: TGTGCCAGTAGTGCGGACAGGGGGGGTAACACTGAAGCTTTCTTT. Its translation: CASSADRGGNTEAFF.

The chain is built from TRBV5-1 and TRBJ2-3, with D uncertain. V was cut by 0 bases and J by 4 bases, with 12 bases left in between. The CDR3 length is 15 residues. Germline CDR1 and CDR2: SGHRS and YFSETQ. The CDR3: CASSLEGTRADTQYF. The CDR3 DNA is TGCGCCAGCAGCTTGGAGGGAACCCGAGCAGATACGCAGTATTTT.

This clonotype was counted a few times. The V gene is TRBV7-9, the J gene TRBJ2-3; no clear D. This CDR3 region has 15 residues. Germline V lookup: CDR1 SEHNR, CDR2 FQNEAQ (reference sequence). V was clipped by 1 base and J by 0 bases, with 8 bases between them. CDR3 residues: CASSLVEESTDTQYF. CDR3 sequence (DNA): TGTGCCAGCAGCTTAGTGGAAGAGAGCACAGATACGCAGTATTTT.

The rearrangement uses TRBV7-9 and TRBJ2-7; 9 bases fit TRBD2. CDR3 length equals 15 residues. V lost 5 bases, J lost 0 bases, and 5 bases stayed unmatched. Germline V gene sequence: CDR1 SEHNR, CDR2 FQNEAQ (reference sequence). The CDR3 loop reads CASSAASGISYEQYF. The DNA for the CDR3 is TGTGCCAGCAGCGCGGCTAGCGGGATCTCCTACGAGCAGTACTTC.

The chain employs TRBV28 and TRBJ2-3; 12 bases agree with TRBD2. The V and J ends lost 6 bases and 5 bases, in that order; junction bases with no gene match: 9. The length of the CDR3 is 16 residues. The germline CDR1 and CDR2 sequences are MDHEN and SYDVKM. CDR3 loop: CASRTVLAGGGDTQYF. The CDR3 coding sequence is TGTGCCAGCAGGACGGTACTAGCGGGAGGTGGAGATACGCAGTATTTT.

The rearrangement uses TRBV12-3 or TRBV12-4 and TRBJ2-7, with 7 positions matching TRBD1. The CDR3 runs to 13 residues. Germline trimming cut 1 base from V and 5 bases from J; bases unmatched to any gene: 2. CDR3 residues: CASSLDRGNEQYV. CDR3 bases: TGTGCCAGCAGTTTAGACAGGGGTAACGAGCAGTACGTC.

The rearrangement joins TRBV28 to TRBJ2-3, with D tentatively TRBD1 (6 bases). Germline V gives CDR1 MDHEN, CDR2 SYDVKM. CDR3 size: 14 residues. Trimming pared 5 bases from V and 2 bases from J, leaving 11 bases between. The CDR3 protein is CASSPWTDTDTQYF. CDR3 nucleotide sequence: TGTGCCAGCAGTCCGTGGACAGACACAGATACGCAGTATTTT.

CDR3: CASSLDSNRGSEAFF. CDR3 nucleotide sequence: TGCGCCAGCAGCTTGGATTCAAACCGGGGCTCTGAAGCTTTCTTT. This chain connects TRBV5-1 to TRBJ1-1; a possible D gene is TRBD1 (5 bases). The V end was cut by 0 bases, the J end by 6 bases, with 15 bases between. CDR1 SGHRS and CDR2 YFSETQ come from the germline V gene. The CDR3 length is 15 residues.

This clonotype was recorded many times. The V call is TRBV5-1, the J call TRBJ2-1; no firm D call. Trimming took off 4 bases at V and 3 bases at J, with 17 bases between the two ends. Germline CDR1 reads SGHRS; CDR2 reads YFSETQ. This CDR3 is 16 amino acids long. DNA of the CDR3: TGCGCCAGCAGCCGATACCCTACGTTTAGCTACAATGAGCAGTTCTTC. It encodes CASSRYPTFSYNEQFF.

This clonotype has just a few counts. The J gene is TRBJ2-1, the V gene TRBV4-1; tentatively, D is TRBD1 (6 bases). Germline-derived CDR1 and CDR2 are MGHRA and YSYEKL. The V end was cut by 1 base, the J end by 7 bases, with 8 bases between. CDR3 size: 13 residues. The CDR3: CASSQAQGNEQFF. The CDR3 bases are TGCGCCAGCAGCCAAGCCCAGGGGAATGAGCAGTTCTTC.

The V gene is TRBV6-4, the J gene TRBJ2-7; no clear D gene. CDR1 is MRHNA and CDR2 is SNTAGT in the germline V gene. V lost 6 bases and J lost 3, with 18 bases in between. CDR3 size: 15 residues. CDR3: CASRPGSFQGYEQYV. The CDR3 nucleotides are TGTGCCAGCAGACCGGGTAGTTTTCAAGGCTACGAGCAGTACGTC.

A few counts support this clonotype. The V call is TRBV10-3, the J call TRBJ2-3; D perhaps matches TRBD1 (6 bases). Germline V gene data show CDR1 as ENHRY and CDR2 as SYGVKD. Between the trimmed V and J ends, which lost 1 base and 2 bases, there was a span of 7 bases. This CDR3 contains 14 residues. CDR3: CAISEYRDTDTQYF. The CDR3 coding sequence is TGTGCCATCAGTGAGTACAGGGACACAGATACGCAGTATTTT.

This clonotype was seen only a few times. V gene TRBV18 combines with J gene TRBJ2-2; D is uncertain. The V end lost 1 base, the J end lost 3 bases, and 6 bases lay between the germline ends. Germline CDR1 reads KGHSH; CDR2 reads LQKENI. The CDR3 is made up of 14 amino acids. The CDR3, as DNA: TGTGCCAGCTCACCACGTTCTTACACCGGGGAGCTGTTTTTT. Residues: CASSPRSYTGELFF.

This clonotype was counted many times. The chain joins TRBV6-4 to TRBJ2-6; D is undetermined. The germline V gene has CDR1 MRHNA and CDR2 SNTAGT. The CDR3 consists of 14 residues. V was shortened by 3 bases and J by 2 bases, with 5 bases between the two germline ends. CDR3: CASSERAGANVLTF. The CDR3 DNA sequence: TGTGCCAGCAGTGAAAGGGCTGGGGCCAACGTCCTGACTTTC.

The chain is built from TRBV28 and TRBJ2-7, with D possibly matching TRBD2 (5 bases). V lost 3 bases and J 0 bases, leaving 12 bases between the germline ends. CDR3 size: 15 residues. CDR1 MDHEN and CDR2 SYDVKM come from the germline V gene. Here the CDR3 DNA reads TGTGCCAGCAGTTTGGGCGGGTCCTTCTCCTACGAGCAGTACTTC. This codes for CASSLGGSFSYEQYF.

This clonotype appeared a few times. DNA for the CDR3: TGTGCCAGCAGCTCGCACATGGCAAGCTCTGGGGCCAACGTCCTGACTTTC. This translates into CASSSHMASSGANVLTF. The chain combines TRBV13 with TRBJ2-6; D is uncertain. The CDR3 runs to 17 residues. The V gene lost 4 bases and the J gene lost 0 bases, with 13 bases spanning the gap. Germline V gene lookup returns CDR1 PRHDT and CDR2 FYEKMQ (reference sequence). Based on the CDR3 plus reference TRBV13 and TRBJ2-6, the full variable domain is AAGVIQSPRHLIKEKRETATLKCYPIPRHDTVYWYQQGPGQDPQFLISFYEKMQSDKGSIPDRFSAQQFSDYHSELNMSSLELGDSALYFCASSSHMASSGANVLTFGAGSRLTVL.

The chain recombines TRBV7-7 with TRBJ2-5; possibly TRBD2 for D (6 bases). This CDR3 has 15 amino acids. Trimming took off 1 base at V and 3 bases at J, with 12 bases between the two ends. Germline CDR1 reads SSHAT; CDR2 reads FNYEAQ (reference sequence). The CDR3 spells CASSLELTGEETQYF. CDR3 DNA: TGTGCCAGCAGCTTAGAATTAACGGGAGAAGAGACCCAGTACTTC.

In this sample, this clonotype turned up many times. This sequence joins TRBV15 and TRBJ2-7; 8 bases are shared with TRBD1. V dropped 5 bases and J dropped 3; count of bases not matched to a gene: 3. The germline gives CDR1 LNHNV, CDR2 YYDKDF (reference sequence). The CDR3 runs 13 residues. The CDR3 nucleotides read TGTGCCACCAGCGACAGGGGTGGCTACGAGCAGTACTTC. Translating it yields CATSDRGGYEQYF.

This clonotype was recorded many times. The chain is built from TRBV12-3 or TRBV12-4 and TRBJ1-2, with a tentative D call TRBD1 (5 bases). The CDR3 contains 13 residues. Trimming removed 7 bases at V and 4 bases at J, with 13 bases between. The DNA for the CDR3 is TGTGCCAGCAAAACAGGTGGCGGCTATGGCTACACCTTC. Encoded protein: CASKTGGGYGYTF.